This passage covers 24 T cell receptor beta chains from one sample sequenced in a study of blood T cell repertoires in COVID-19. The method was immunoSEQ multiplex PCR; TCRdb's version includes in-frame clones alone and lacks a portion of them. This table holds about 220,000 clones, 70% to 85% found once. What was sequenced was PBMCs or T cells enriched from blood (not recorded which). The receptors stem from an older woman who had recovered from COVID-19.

In DNA form, the CDR3 reads TGTGCCAGCTCACCCGGACTAGCGGGAGTTGGGGCCGGGGAGCTGTTTTTT. Translated, it gives CASSPGLAGVGAGELFF. This chain links TRBV18 with TRBJ2-2; 13 bases match TRBD2. Germline V gives CDR1 KGHSH, CDR2 LQKENI. This CDR3 has 17 residues. J lost 6 bases, V lost 3 bases, and 7 bases had no gene match.

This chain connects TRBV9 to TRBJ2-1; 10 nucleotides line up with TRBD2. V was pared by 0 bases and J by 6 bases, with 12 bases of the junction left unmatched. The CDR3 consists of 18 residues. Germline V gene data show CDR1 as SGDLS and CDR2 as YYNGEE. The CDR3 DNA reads TGTGCCAGCAGCGTAGGAAGCGGGGGGGCCGTTACGGGCAATGAGCAGTTCTTC. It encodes CASSVGSGGAVTGNEQFF.

The CDR3 protein is CASHSGDGNTIYF. CDR3 nucleotides: TGTGCCAGCCACTCGGGGGACGGAAACACCATATATTTT. The chain joins TRBV27 to TRBJ1-3; perhaps TRBD1 as D (5 bases). Trimming shortened V by 8 bases and J by 4 bases, and 12 bases separated the two germline ends. Germline V gene lookup returns CDR1 MNHEY and CDR2 SMNVEV (reference sequence). This CDR3 has 13 residues.

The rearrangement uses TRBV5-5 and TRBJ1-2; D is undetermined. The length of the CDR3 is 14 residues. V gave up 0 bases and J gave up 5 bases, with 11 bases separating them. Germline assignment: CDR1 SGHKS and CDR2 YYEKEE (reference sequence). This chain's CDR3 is CASSLGGGIYGYTF. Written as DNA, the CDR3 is TGTGCCAGCAGCTTGGGCGGAGGGATATATGGCTACACCTTC.

DNA for the CDR3: TGTGCCAGCAGCTTAGGGGGGGGGTTCGACGGGCAGTACTTC. Translating gives CASSLGGGFDGQYF. The chain combines TRBV7-6 with TRBJ2-7; the match to TRBD2 covers 7 bases. CDR1 is SGHVS and CDR2 is FNYEAQ in the germline V gene. CDR3 size: 14 residues. Trimming took 1 base from V and 9 from J; bases not matched to a gene: 9.

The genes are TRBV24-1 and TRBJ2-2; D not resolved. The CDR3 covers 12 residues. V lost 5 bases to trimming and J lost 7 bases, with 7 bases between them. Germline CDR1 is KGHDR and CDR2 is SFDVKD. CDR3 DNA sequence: TGTGCCACCAGTGGAAGCCTCGGGGAGCTGTTTTTT. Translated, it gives CATSGSLGELFF.

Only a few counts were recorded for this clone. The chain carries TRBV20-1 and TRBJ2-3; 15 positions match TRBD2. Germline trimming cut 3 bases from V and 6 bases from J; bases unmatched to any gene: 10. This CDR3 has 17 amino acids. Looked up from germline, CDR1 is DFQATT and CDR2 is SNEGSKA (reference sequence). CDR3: CSASDGTSGRRRDTQYF. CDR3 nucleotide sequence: TGCAGTGCTAGTGATGGGACTAGCGGGAGGCGGAGGGATACGCAGTATTTT.

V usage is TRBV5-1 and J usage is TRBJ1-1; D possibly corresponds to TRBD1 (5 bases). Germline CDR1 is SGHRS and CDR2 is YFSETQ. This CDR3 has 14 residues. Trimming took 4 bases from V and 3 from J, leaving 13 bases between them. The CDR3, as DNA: TGCGCCAGCAGCCAAAGGGGATGGGACACTGAAGCTTTCTTT. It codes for CASSQRGWDTEAFF.

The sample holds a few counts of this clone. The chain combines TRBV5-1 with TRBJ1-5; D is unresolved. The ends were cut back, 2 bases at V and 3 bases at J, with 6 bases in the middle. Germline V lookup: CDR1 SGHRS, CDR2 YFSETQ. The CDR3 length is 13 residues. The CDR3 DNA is TGCGCCAGCAGCTTTAGTGACAATCAGCCCCAGCATTTT. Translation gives CASSFSDNQPQHF.

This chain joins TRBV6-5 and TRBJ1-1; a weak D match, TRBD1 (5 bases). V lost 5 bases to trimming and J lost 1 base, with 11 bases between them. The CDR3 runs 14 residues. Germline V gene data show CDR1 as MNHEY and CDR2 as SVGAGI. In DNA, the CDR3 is TGTGCCAGCAGTACGGGACTGTCGAACACTGAAGCTTTCTTT. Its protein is CASSTGLSNTEAFF.

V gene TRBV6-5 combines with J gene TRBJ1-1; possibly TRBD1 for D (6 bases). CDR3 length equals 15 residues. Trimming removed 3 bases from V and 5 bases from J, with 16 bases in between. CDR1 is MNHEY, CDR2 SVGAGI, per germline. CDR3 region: CASSYIAGARTEAFF. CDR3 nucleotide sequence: TGTGCCAGCAGTTATATTGCGGGGGCGCGGACTGAAGCTTTCTTT.

The CDR3 coding sequence is TGTGCCAGCAGCTTTGTATTAGCGGGGGGGCTTTTGAATGAGCAGTTCTTC. This codes for CASSFVLAGGLLNEQFF. The chain joins TRBV12-1 to TRBJ2-1; the listed D gene, TRBD2, was not tested against the DNA. TRBV12-1 is described as a pseudogene. This CDR3 is 17 amino acids long.

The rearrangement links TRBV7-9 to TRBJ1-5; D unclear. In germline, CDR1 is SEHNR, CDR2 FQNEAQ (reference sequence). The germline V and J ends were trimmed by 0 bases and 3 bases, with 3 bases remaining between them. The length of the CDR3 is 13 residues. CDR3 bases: TGTGCCAGCAGCTTAGCGGCCAATCAGCCCCAGCATTTT. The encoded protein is CASSLAANQPQHF.

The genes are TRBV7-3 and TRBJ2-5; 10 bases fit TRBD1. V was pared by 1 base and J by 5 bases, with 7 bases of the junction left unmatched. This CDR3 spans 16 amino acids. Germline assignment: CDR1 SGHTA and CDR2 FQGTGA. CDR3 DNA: TGTGCCAGCAGCTTAAGGGGGGACAGGGGAATGGAGACCCAGTACTTC. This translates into CASSLRGDRGMETQYF.

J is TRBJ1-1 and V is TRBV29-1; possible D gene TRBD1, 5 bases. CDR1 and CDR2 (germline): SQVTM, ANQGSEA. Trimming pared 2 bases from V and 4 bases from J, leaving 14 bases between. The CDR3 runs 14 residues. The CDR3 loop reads CSVEQNGGSTEAFF. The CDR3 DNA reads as TGCAGCGTTGAACAAAATGGGGGGAGCACTGAAGCTTTCTTT.

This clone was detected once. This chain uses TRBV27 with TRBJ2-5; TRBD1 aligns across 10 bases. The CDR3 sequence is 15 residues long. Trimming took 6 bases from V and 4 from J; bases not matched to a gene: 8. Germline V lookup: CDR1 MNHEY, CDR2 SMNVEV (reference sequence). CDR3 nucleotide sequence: TGTGCCAGCAGGACGGGACAGGGGAGGGGAGAGACCCAGTACTTC. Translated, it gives CASRTGQGRGETQYF.

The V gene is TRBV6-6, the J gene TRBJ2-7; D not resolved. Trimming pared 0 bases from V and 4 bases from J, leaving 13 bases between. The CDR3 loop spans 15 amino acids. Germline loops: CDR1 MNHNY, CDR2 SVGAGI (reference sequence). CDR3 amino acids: CASSYSVAGTYEQYF. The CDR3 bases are TGTGCCAGCAGTTACTCAGTAGCTGGTACGTACGAGCAGTACTTC.

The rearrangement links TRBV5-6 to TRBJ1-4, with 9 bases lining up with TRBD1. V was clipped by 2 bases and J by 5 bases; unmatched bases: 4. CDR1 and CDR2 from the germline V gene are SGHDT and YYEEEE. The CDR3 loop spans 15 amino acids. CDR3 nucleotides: TGTGCCAGCAGCTTCATGGACAGGGGAAATGAAAAACTGTTTTTT. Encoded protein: CASSFMDRGNEKLFF.

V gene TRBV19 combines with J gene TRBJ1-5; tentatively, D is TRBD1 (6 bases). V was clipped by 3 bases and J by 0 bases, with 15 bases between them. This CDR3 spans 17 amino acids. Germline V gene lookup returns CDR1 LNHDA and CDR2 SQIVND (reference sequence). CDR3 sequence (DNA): TGTGCCAGTAGTATGAATGGACAGTTCTATAGCAATCAGCCCCAGCATTTT. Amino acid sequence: CASSMNGQFYSNQPQHF.

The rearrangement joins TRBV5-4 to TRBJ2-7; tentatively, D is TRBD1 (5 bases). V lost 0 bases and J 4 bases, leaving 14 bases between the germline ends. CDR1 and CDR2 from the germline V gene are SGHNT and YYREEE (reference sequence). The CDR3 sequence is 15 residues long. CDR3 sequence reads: CASSLGAKGVYEQYF. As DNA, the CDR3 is TGTGCCAGCAGCTTGGGGGCTAAAGGGGTTTACGAGCAGTACTTC.

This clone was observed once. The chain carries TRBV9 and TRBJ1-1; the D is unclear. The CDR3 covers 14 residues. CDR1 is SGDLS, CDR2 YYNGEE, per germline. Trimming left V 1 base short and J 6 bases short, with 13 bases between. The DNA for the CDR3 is TGTGCCAGCAGCGTACAGGAAGGTCGCTCTGAAGCTTTCTTT. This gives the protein CASSVQEGRSEAFF.

This chain's CDR3 is CASKGGDREWRGANVLTF. In nucleotides, the CDR3 is TGTGCCAGCAAGGGAGGGGACAGGGAGTGGAGGGGGGCCAACGTCCTGACTTTC. This chain uses TRBV4-2 with TRBJ2-6; TRBD1 matches at 9 bases. This CDR3 has 18 amino acids. Trimming took 7 bases from V and 4 from J; bases not matched to a gene: 14. Germline V CDR1 and CDR2: LGHNA, YNFKEQ.

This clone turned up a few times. CDR3 residues: CASSLVSSPGAYGYTF. The CDR3, as DNA: TGTGCCAGCAGCTTAGTGAGCTCTCCTGGGGCCTATGGCTACACCTTC. The chain has TRBV7-9 and TRBJ1-2; possibly TRBD1 for D (5 bases). The germline V gene encodes CDR1 SEHNR and CDR2 FQNEAQ (reference sequence). The V and J ends lost 1 base and 4 bases respectively, with 16 bases between them. The CDR3 totals 16 residues.

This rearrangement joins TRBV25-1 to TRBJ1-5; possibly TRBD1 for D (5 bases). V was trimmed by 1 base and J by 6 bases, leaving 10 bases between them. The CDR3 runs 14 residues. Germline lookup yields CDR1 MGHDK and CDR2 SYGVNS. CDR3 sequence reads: CASSESTGGQPQHF. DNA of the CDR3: TGTGCCAGCAGTGAATCAACGGGGGGTCAGCCCCAGCATTTT. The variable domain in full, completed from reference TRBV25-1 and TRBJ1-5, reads EADIYQTPRYLVIGTGKKITLECSQTMGHDKMYWYQQDPGMELHLIHYSYGVNSTEKGDLSSESTVSRIRTEHFPLTLESARPSHTSQYLCASSESTGGQPQHFGDGTRLSIL.